These T cell receptor beta chains were read from a single sample in a study of blood T cell repertoires in COVID-19. TCRdb's copy holds only in-frame clones and misses some; the assay was immunoSEQ multiplex PCR. The sample yields approximately 190,000 clones, over 80% seen once. Sequenced sample: peripheral blood. Receptors were obtained from a woman aged 60 to 75 with COVID-19, enrolled during active disease. Each CDR3 is given without its conserved first and last residue.

len	j_gene	v_gene	CDR3aa
12	TRBJ1-5	TRBV28	ASSLLAPHQPQH
13	TRBJ1-4	TRBV19	ASSTRLGGTEKLF
11	TRBJ1-1	TRBV11-3	ASSSDRDMEAF
13	TRBJ2-7	TRBV3-1/TRBV3-2	ASSHSTGGQYEQY
15	TRBJ2-1	TRBV4-2	ASSQVAGGWSHNEQF
12	TRBJ1-3	TRBV7-9	ASSSTLSGNTIY
11	TRBJ1-3	TRBV30	ARIVQSGNTIY
12	TRBJ2-7	TRBV5-4	ASSLERSTYEQY
13	TRBJ2-5	TRBV3-1/TRBV3-2	ASSQASGAQETQY
14	TRBJ2-3	TRBV9	ASSPPGLAGQDTQY
14	TRBJ2-3	TRBV5-6	ASSYIAGAIADTQY
10	TRBJ2-7	TRBV7-2	ASSHPGNEQY
16	TRBJ2-2	TRBV4-2	ASRKNDPTGRNTGELF
14	TRBJ1-6	TRBV28	ASRPQAGLRGSPLH
13	TRBJ1-5	TRBV7-2	ASSFRPGAGQPQH
14	TRBJ1-2	TRBV10-3	AISESTGKSRWGYT
13	TRBJ1-4	TRBV2	ASRVGTGVSEKLF
13	TRBJ1-6	TRBV30	AWSVKGQYNSPLH
15	TRBJ1-2	TRBV4-1	ASSQGYGSSGNYGYT
10	TRBJ1-6	TRBV7-2	ASSSQGAPLH
13	TRBJ2-7	TRBV4-3	ASSQGGKGRREQY
13	TRBJ2-1	TRBV19	ASTTTGRPFNEQF
12	TRBJ1-1	TRBV9	ASSARGRNTEAF
14	TRBJ1-5	TRBV5-4	ASSLGGTGGHQPQH
14	TRBJ2-1	TRBV27	ASTLVGTSGTNEQF
11	TRBJ2-7	TRBV15	ATSRATGYEQY
11	TRBJ1-1	TRBV25-1	ASSDLRQGEAF
15	TRBJ2-5	TRBV6-1	ASSERGQGARWETQY
14	TRBJ2-7	TRBV7-9	ASSNSRDRGIYEQY
12	TRBJ1-2	TRBV5-5	ASSLGQGDYGYT
11	TRBJ1-1	TRBV7-3	ASSIGQGGEAF
13	TRBJ2-1	TRBV6-5	ASKRDRATYNEQF
12	TRBJ2-2	TRBV7-9	ASSADMGTGELF
12	TRBJ1-1	TRBV19	ASSVTGRYTEAF
13	TRBJ1-6	TRBV28	ASSLGQGSSSPLH
13	TRBJ2-3	TRBV5-4	ASRTRPDGADTQY
13	TRBJ1-1	TRBV3-1/TRBV3-2	ASSQSPGVVTEAF
12	TRBJ2-1	TRBV5-1	ASSPGQGNNEQF
14	TRBJ1-1	TRBV11-2	ASSYTGGGVDTEAF
15	TRBJ2-3	TRBV19	ASRNLRASGATDTQY
10	TRBJ2-7	TRBV18	ASSPSTVEQY
12	TRBJ1-1	TRBV19	ASTLQGTNTEAF
14	TRBJ2-2	TRBV5-1	ASSLVQGADTGELF
11	TRBJ2-1	TRBV6-6	ASSWTGIDEQF
14	TRBJ2-7	TRBV5-1	ASSPGGWGQGHEQY
11	TRBJ2-7	TRBV29-1	SVTRQGAYEQY
13	TRBJ1-1	TRBV7-3	ASSSPTGPSTEAF
13	TRBJ1-1	TRBV4-1	ASSQGQRTNTEAF
13	TRBJ2-3	TRBV5-1	ASSYQTGPTDTQY
13	TRBJ1-3	TRBV11-2	ASSPSGFSGNTIY
12	TRBJ1-6	TRBV10-2	ASSENTGNSPLH
11	TRBJ2-5	TRBV21-1	ASRPQYQETQY
13	TRBJ2-3	TRBV10-3	AIRTSGRQSDTQY
13	TRBJ2-5	TRBV2	ASSEIRGGGETQY
12	TRBJ1-1	TRBV10-3	AISELDRNTEAF
13	TRBJ1-5	TRBV11-2	ASSLATGVGQPQH
12	TRBJ1-2	TRBV11-1	ASSPLDSGYGYT
10	TRBJ2-3	TRBV29-1	SVDKTADTQY
14	TRBJ2-2	TRBV29-1	SVWGDRGANTGELF
12	TRBJ2-7	TRBV30	AWTGGEGPYEQY